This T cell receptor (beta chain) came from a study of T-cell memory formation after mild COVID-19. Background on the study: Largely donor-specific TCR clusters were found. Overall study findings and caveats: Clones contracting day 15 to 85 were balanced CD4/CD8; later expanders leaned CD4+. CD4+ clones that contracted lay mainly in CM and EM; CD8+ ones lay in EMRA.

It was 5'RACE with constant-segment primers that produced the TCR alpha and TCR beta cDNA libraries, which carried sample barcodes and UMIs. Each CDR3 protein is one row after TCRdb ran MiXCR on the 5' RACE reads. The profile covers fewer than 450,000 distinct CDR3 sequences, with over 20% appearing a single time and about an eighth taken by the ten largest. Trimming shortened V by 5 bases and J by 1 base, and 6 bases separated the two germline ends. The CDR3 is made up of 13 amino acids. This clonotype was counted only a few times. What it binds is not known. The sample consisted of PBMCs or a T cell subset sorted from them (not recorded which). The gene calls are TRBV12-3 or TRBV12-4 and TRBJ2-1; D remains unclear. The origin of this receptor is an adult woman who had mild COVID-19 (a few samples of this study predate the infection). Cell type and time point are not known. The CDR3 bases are TGTGCCAGCAGTGACGAATCCTACAATGAGCAGTTCTTC. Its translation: CASSDESYNEQFF.